The 19 T cell receptor beta chains below all came from one sample that was sequenced in a study of blood T cells in healthy people across ages. Then a second PCR, running roughly 6 to 12 cycles, was carried out with a sample-barcoded 5' primer and a J-beta primer mix. MiXCR, run by TCRdb on the 5' RACE reads, gives a single entry per CDR3 protein. The sample includes roughly 860,000 distinct CDR3 sequences, less than 80% of them seen just once. Input material: blood. The receptors were gathered from a man aged 25 to 40 in good health.

The CDR3 nucleotides are TGTGCCAGCAGCTTAGGAGGGGGGGCCTCCGGGGAGCTGTTTTTT. Translating gives CASSLGGGASGELFF. The chain uses TRBV7-2 and TRBJ2-2; possible D gene TRBD2, 7 bases. Germline CDR1 SGHTA, CDR2 FQGNSA. This CDR3 has 15 residues. Trimming left V 1 base short and J 6 bases short, with 12 bases between.

The V gene is TRBV15, the J gene TRBJ1-4; D not resolved. The germline V and J ends were trimmed by 0 bases and 7 bases, with 12 bases remaining between them. The CDR3 loop spans 15 amino acids. Germline CDR1 reads LNHNV; CDR2 reads YYDKDF (reference sequence). The CDR3 protein is CATSRDLGGGEKLFF. The CDR3 region has the DNA TGTGCCACCAGCAGAGATCTGGGCGGCGGTGAAAAACTGTTTTTT.

This clonotype has just a few counts. One end of the junction fails to match germline, which may point to a read error. The genes are TRBV7-2 and TRBJ2-3, with 10 bases identical to TRBD2. CDR3 length equals 17 residues. The germline V gene encodes CDR1 SGHTA and CDR2 FQGNSA. Written as DNA, the CDR3 is TGTGCCAGTAGCTTCCCTACTAGCGGGGCTAGCACAGATACGCAGTATTTT. This translates into CASSFPTSGASTDTQYF.

The chain employs TRBV4-3 and TRBJ2-1, with TRBD1 as a possible D gene (5 bases). V lost 1 base, J lost 9 bases, and 13 bases lay in between. Germline loops: CDR1 LGHNA, CDR2 YSLEER. The CDR3 sequence is 14 residues long. CDR3 residues: CASSQGDSFPEQFF. The CDR3 region has the DNA TGCGCCAGCAGCCAAGGAGACAGTTTTCCTGAGCAGTTCTTC.

The table lists this clonotype with a few counts. The rearrangement uses TRBV18 and TRBJ2-3; D gene unclear. The V gene lost 7 bases and the J gene lost 0 bases, with 17 bases spanning the gap. CDR1 and CDR2 from the germline V gene are KGHSH and LQKENI. The CDR3 covers 16 residues. CDR3 residues: CASFPSGGRSTDTQYF. CDR3 coding DNA: TGTGCCAGCTTCCCCTCGGGTGGTAGGAGCACAGATACGCAGTATTTT.

The chain recombines TRBV28 with TRBJ2-1; maybe TRBD2 (5 bases). V lost 4 bases and J 2 bases, leaving 15 bases between the germline ends. Per the germline V gene, CDR1 is MDHEN and CDR2 is SYDVKM. The CDR3 runs 16 residues. CDR3 nucleotide sequence: TGTGCCAGCAGTTCTGCTCCTGGGCGGGCCTACAATGAGCAGTTCTTC. This translates into CASSSAPGRAYNEQFF. The variable domain in full, with the rest retrieved from reference TRBV28 and TRBJ2-1, is DVKVTQSSRYLVKRTGEKVFLECVQDMDHENMFWYRQDPGLGLRLIYFSYDVKMKEKGDIPEGYSVSREKKERFSLILESASTNQTSMYLCASSSAPGRAYNEQFFGPGTRLTVL.

The gene calls are TRBV20-1 and TRBJ2-4; D possibly corresponds to TRBD1 (6 bases). The J call is in doubt because the DNA end fits TRBJ2-7 better. The germline CDR1 and CDR2 sequences are DFQATT and SNEGSKA (reference sequence). The CDR3 covers 15 residues. Here the CDR3 DNA reads TGCAGTGCTAGGAGTTTACAGGGTACAATATTCGAGCAGTACTTC. This sequence encodes CSARSLQGTIFEQYF.

J is TRBJ2-7 and V is TRBV9, with D possibly TRBD2 on 6 matching bases. The germline V and J ends were trimmed by 3 bases and 1 base, with 11 bases remaining between them. Germline V gives CDR1 SGDLS, CDR2 YYNGEE. There are 14 residues in the CDR3. The CDR3 bases are TGTGCCAGCAGCGCGACGGGGGAGTCCTACGAGCAGTACTTC. This codes for CASSATGESYEQYF.

The rearrangement joins TRBV11-2 to TRBJ1-6; D ambiguous. The CDR3 has 19 amino acids. V was pared by 1 base and J by 0 bases, with 16 bases between. From germline, CDR1 is SGHAT and CDR2 FQNNGV. The CDR3: CASSLVRGRLSSYNSPLHF. The CDR3 DNA reads TGTGCCAGCAGCTTAGTTCGTGGCAGGTTGAGCTCCTATAATTCACCCCTCCACTTT. The whole variable domain, remainder taken from reference TRBV11-2 and TRBJ1-6, is EAGVAQSPRYKIIEKRQSVAFWCNPISGHATLYWYQQILGQGPKLLIQFQNNGVVDDSQLPKDRFSAERLKGVDSTLKIQPAKLEDSAVYLCASSLVRGRLSSYNSPLHFGNGTRLTVT.

CDR3 sequence reads: CSARAVGSNSYEQYF. As DNA, the CDR3 is TGCAGTGCTAGAGCGGTCGGGTCAAACTCCTACGAGCAGTACTTC. The genes are TRBV20-1 and TRBJ2-7; D unresolved. CDR3 length: 15 amino acids. The germline V gene has CDR1 DFQATT and CDR2 SNEGSKA (reference sequence). V was clipped by 1 base and J by 0 bases, with 13 bases between them.

A few counts support this clonotype. The chain recombines TRBV6-5 with TRBJ2-3, with D maybe TRBD2 (6 bases). The CDR3 sequence is 13 residues long. Deletions cut 5 bases from V and 5 bases from J, with 11 bases between. Germline V gives CDR1 MNHEY, CDR2 SVGAGI. CDR3 nucleotide sequence: TGTGCCAGCAGTCGCGGGACTGTAGATACGCAGTATTTT. Translated: CASSRGTVDTQYF.

This clonotype was found a few times. The chain has TRBV4-2 and TRBJ2-1; D is possibly TRBD1 (5 bases). The CDR3 covers 17 residues. Trimming pared 2 bases from V and 0 bases from J, leaving 14 bases between. Germline CDR1 is LGHNA and CDR2 is YNFKEQ. CDR3 region: CASSQPLRQSSYNEQFF. The CDR3 nucleotides read TGTGCCAGCAGCCAACCATTGAGACAGAGCTCCTACAATGAGCAGTTCTTC.

The genes are TRBV12-3 or TRBV12-4 and TRBJ2-2, with D maybe TRBD2 (7 bases). This CDR3 has 15 residues. Trimming took off 6 bases at V and 5 bases at J, with 16 bases between the two ends. The DNA for the CDR3 is TGTGCCAGCAGCCAATTCGGGGGGACAACCGGGGAGCTGTTTTTT. Encoded protein: CASSQFGGTTGELFF.

This clonotype came up a few times. This sequence joins TRBV7-2 and TRBJ2-7, with D uncertain. Looked up from germline, CDR1 is SGHTA and CDR2 is FQGNSA. The CDR3 loop spans 15 amino acids. V lost 1 base, J lost 2 bases, and 12 bases lay in between. The CDR3 reads CASSLDLGSTYEQYF. The CDR3 coding sequence is TGTGCCAGCAGCTTAGACCTGGGCAGCACCTACGAGCAGTACTTC.

The CDR3 here is CASSGGLAGAETQYF. DNA for the CDR3: TGTGCCAGCAGTGGAGGACTAGCGGGGGCTGAGACCCAGTACTTC. The chain is built from TRBV6-2 or TRBV6-3 and TRBJ2-5, with 13 bases identical to TRBD2. Looked up from germline, CDR1 is MNHEY and CDR2 is SVGEGT. After removal of 5 bases from V and 5 bases from J, the junction contained 5 bases not matched to a gene. The CDR3 contains 15 residues.

The chain employs TRBV9 and TRBJ2-1; 8 bases line up with TRBD2. CDR1 and CDR2 from the germline V gene are SGDLS and YYNGEE. Trimming took 6 bases from V and 10 from J; bases not matched to a gene: 12. CDR3 length: 14 residues. The CDR3 is CASTEGSSSGEQFF. CDR3 sequence (DNA): TGTGCCAGCACCGAGGGGTCCTCTAGCGGGGAGCAGTTCTTC.

The chain recombines TRBV7-2 with TRBJ2-4; TRBD2 agrees at 7 bases. The DNA end favors TRBJ2-5, so the J call may be wrong. The CDR3 has 16 residues. CDR1 is SGHTA and CDR2 is FQGNSA in the germline V gene. Written as DNA, the CDR3 is TGTGCCAGCACCCCTAGGGGCGGGGGTAACCAAGAGACCCAGTACTTC. This codes for CASTPRGGGNQETQYF.

This clonotype showed up just a few times. The genes are TRBV10-3 and TRBJ2-7; D is undetermined. This CDR3 is 15 amino acids long. The germline V gene encodes CDR1 ENHRY and CDR2 SYGVKD. Trimming cost V 1 base and J 2 bases, with 12 bases left between them. DNA of the CDR3: TGTGCCATCAGTGAGTTCGATCGGGCGACCTACGAGCAGTACTTC. It yields the protein CAISEFDRATYEQYF.

Concerning this clonotype itself: One junction end does not reproduce the germline sequence, and a read error may be involved. The V call is TRBV12-3 or TRBV12-4, the J call TRBJ2-2; D is undetermined. The CDR3 is made up of 11 amino acids. This CDR3 is CASSFMWELFF. CDR3 nucleotides: TGTGCCAGTAGTTTCATGTGGGAGCTGTTTTTT.